These 26 T cell receptor beta chains were all obtained from the same sample, sequenced in a study of T cell responses to AZD1222 COVID-19 vaccine (dated by TCRdb to about 2021). Preparation of the library involved the immunoSEQ multiplex PCR assay. This is the immuneACCESS table as TCRdb keeps it, with only in-frame sequences that have V and J called. A part of the clones is gone; compared with another copy, unresolved V genes explain less than half, and the rest is unexplained. This sample has some 110,000 clones in its table, and 87% of those were observed once. The ten largest account for around 7.5% of the sample. What the time point label conveys for this sample: baseline before first vaccination. Sequencing used peripheral blood, obtained on day 0 of AZD1222 vaccination. The receptors were sampled from an adult in good health.

The V and J genes are TRBV28 and TRBJ1-2, with D perhaps matching TRBD1 (6 bases). Per the germline V gene, CDR1 is MDHEN and CDR2 is SYDVKM. The CDR3 has 15 residues. V lost 1 base and J lost 2, with 11 bases in between. This CDR3 reads CASSLYNRENYGYTF. CDR3 bases: TGTGCCAGCAGTTTATACAACAGGGAGAACTATGGCTACACCTTC.

V is TRBV6-5 and J is TRBJ2-7, with D perhaps assigned TRBD1 or TRBD2 (5 bases each). Germline CDR1 and CDR2: MNHEY and SVGAGI. V gave up 6 bases and J gave up 4 bases, with 13 bases separating them. The CDR3 has 13 amino acids. The CDR3 reads CASSIRDGYEQYF. The CDR3, as DNA: TGTGCCAGCAGCATACGGGACGGTTACGAGCAGTACTTC.

The CDR3 sequence is CASGRQARGRETQYF. For the CDR3, the DNA is TGTGCCAGCGGACGACAGGCGCGGGGCCGAGAGACCCAGTACTTC. V usage is TRBV2 and J usage is TRBJ2-5; D possibly matches TRBD1 or TRBD2 (6 bases each). The germline V and J ends were trimmed by 8 bases and 4 bases, with 20 bases remaining between them. CDR1 is SNHLY and CDR2 is FYNNEI in the germline V gene. CDR3 length: 15 amino acids.

A few counts support this clone. The rearrangement joins TRBV30 to TRBJ2-2; 9 bases are shared with TRBD2. The CDR3 is 16 amino acids. Germline assignment: CDR1 GTSNPN and CDR2 SVGIG (reference sequence). J was trimmed by 4 bases and V by 0 bases; bases with no gene match: 6. CDR3 bases: TGTGCCTGGAGTGTACTCGGTAGCGGGGGCACCGGGGAGCTGTTTTTT. This translates into CAWSVLGSGGTGELFF.

The genes are TRBV7-8 and TRBJ2-1, with D possibly matching TRBD2 (5 bases). CDR3 size: 13 residues. Germline V CDR1 and CDR2: SGHVS, FQNEAQ. V was pared by 7 bases and J by 7 bases, with 14 bases between. The chain's CDR3 is CASTRVRENEQFF. The CDR3, as DNA: TGTGCCAGCACCCGGGTAAGGGAGAATGAGCAGTTCTTC. The variable domain in full, completed from reference TRBV7-8 and TRBJ2-1, reads GAGVSQSPRYKVAKRGQDVALRCDPISGHVSLFWYQQALGQGPEFLTYFQNEAQLDKSGLPSDRFFAERPEGSVSTLKIQRTQQEDSAVYLCASTRVRENEQFFGPGTRLTVL.

This chain links TRBV6-1 with TRBJ2-7; tentatively, D is TRBD2 (5 bases). The V gene's germline CDR1 is MNHNS and CDR2 SASEGT. The V and J ends lost 3 bases and 1 base respectively, with 13 bases between them. The CDR3 contains 15 residues. CDR3 amino acids: CASSDPDFPSYEQYF. For the CDR3, the DNA is TGTGCCAGCAGTGATCCGGACTTCCCTTCCTACGAGCAGTACTTC.

V and J are TRBV7-6 and TRBJ2-2; no clear D gene. This CDR3 is built from 15 residues. Germline CDR1 SGHVS, CDR2 FNYEAQ. Trimming removed 2 bases from V and 5 bases from J, with 12 bases in between. The CDR3 DNA sequence: TGTGCCAGCAGCTTACTTTCCTGGGGTACCGGGGAGCTGTTTTTT. Translating it yields CASSLLSWGTGELFF.

The V call is TRBV19, the J call TRBJ1-1; D unclear. The CDR3 length is 14 residues. The germline V gene has CDR1 LNHDA and CDR2 SQIVND (reference sequence). Trimming removed 3 bases at V and 0 bases at J, with 8 bases between. Written as DNA, the CDR3 is TGTGCCAGTAGTATGGTGGGTTTGAACACTGAAGCTTTCTTT. Amino acids: CASSMVGLNTEAFF.

The chain couples TRBV7-2 to TRBJ1-5, with D unresolved. Germline-derived CDR1 and CDR2 are SGHTA and FQGNSA. Between the trimmed V and J ends, which lost 2 bases and 0 bases, there was a span of 8 bases. The CDR3 extends over 15 amino acids. CDR3 bases: TGTGCCAGCAGCTTATCCAGTCTTAGCAATCAGCCCCAGCATTTT. Translated: CASSLSSLSNQPQHF.

The chain recombines TRBV18 with TRBJ1-2; 9 nucleotides align to TRBD1. The CDR3 is 13 amino acids. The junction had 3 bases not matched to a gene; V was cut back by 2 bases and J by 8 bases. Germline CDR1 reads KGHSH; CDR2 reads LQKENI. The CDR3 DNA is TGTGCCAGCTCACCAAACAGGGGGCGAGGCTACACCTTC. It is translated as CASSPNRGRGYTF. Full variable domain (rest looked up from reference TRBV18 and TRBJ1-2): NAGVMQNPRHLVRRRGQEARLRCSPMKGHSHVYWYRQLPEEGLKFMVYLQKENIIDESGMPKERFSAEFPKEGPSILRIQQVVRGDSAAYFCASSPNRGRGYTFGSGTRLTVV.

This clone has more than one count but fewer than ten. V and J are TRBV6-1 and TRBJ1-4; TRBD1 matches at 8 bases. After removal of 2 bases from V and 5 bases from J, the junction contained 10 bases not matched to a gene. The CDR3 covers 17 residues. Germline CDR1 and CDR2: MNHNS and SASEGT. Written as DNA, the CDR3 is TGTGCCAGCAGTGAAAAAGGAGCCGGGACAGGAAATGAAAAACTGTTTTTT. It codes for CASSEKGAGTGNEKLFF.

The chain combines TRBV5-4 with TRBJ1-6; 9 bases fit TRBD1. The CDR3 loop spans 15 amino acids. Per the germline V gene, CDR1 is SGHNT and CDR2 is YYREEE (reference sequence). With V trimmed by 2 bases and J by 7 bases, 4 bases remained unmatched. The CDR3 nucleotides read TGTGCCAGCAGCTTACAGGGGGCAGGGAATTCACCCCTCCACTTT. This translates into CASSLQGAGNSPLHF. The full variable domain, with the rest looked up from reference TRBV5-4 and TRBJ1-6, is ETGVTQSPTHLIKTRGQQVTLRCSSQSGHNTVSWYQQALGQGPQFIFQYYREEENGRGNFPPRFSGLQFPNYSSELNVNALELDDSALYLCASSLQGAGNSPLHFGNGTRLTVT.

V is TRBV7-2 and J is TRBJ1-5; no clear D gene. Looked up from germline, CDR1 is SGHTA and CDR2 is FQGNSA. V was shortened by 2 bases and J by 2 bases, with 7 bases between the two germline ends. The CDR3 is made up of 14 amino acids. The CDR3 spells CASSLLGRNQPQHF. The CDR3 nucleotides read TGTGCCAGCAGCTTACTTGGGCGCAATCAGCCCCAGCATTTT.

The rearrangement joins TRBV6-6 to TRBJ2-3, with D perhaps TRBD1 (6 bases). From germline, CDR1 is MNHNY and CDR2 SVGAGI (reference sequence). The ends were cut back, 4 bases at V and 4 bases at J, with 12 bases in the middle. The CDR3 sequence is 14 residues long. CDR3 loop: CASSLENRADTQYF. In nucleotides, the CDR3 is TGTGCCAGCAGTTTAGAAAACAGGGCAGATACGCAGTATTTT.

This clone appeared a few times. The chain uses TRBV7-9 and TRBJ2-1, with D unresolved. Trimming took 1 base from V and 6 from J, leaving 4 bases between them. CDR3 length equals 12 residues. Per germline, CDR1 SEHNR and CDR2 FQNEAQ (reference sequence). CDR3 sequence reads: CASSLDGNEQFF. CDR3 nucleotides: TGTGCCAGCAGCTTAGACGGCAATGAGCAGTTCTTC.

The V call is TRBV7-2, the J call TRBJ2-3; D is perhaps TRBD2 (6 bases). Germline CDR1 SGHTA, CDR2 FQGNSA. CDR3 size: 12 residues. Trimming removed 5 bases from V and 7 bases from J, with 10 bases in between. The CDR3 region has the DNA TGTGCCAGCAGCCCAGGGACTTATACGCAGTATTTT. Translation gives CASSPGTYTQYF.

V usage is TRBV7-2 and J usage is TRBJ2-7; 8 bases are a match to TRBD2. The CDR3 is 15 amino acids. With 2 bases clipped from V and 7 bases from J, the junction kept 10 bases outside the gene matches. Germline CDR1 SGHTA, CDR2 FQGNSA. The DNA for the CDR3 is TGTGCCAGCAGCTTACTGGCGGGAGGCTCGAGGGAGCAGTACTTC. Translated, it gives CASSLLAGGSREQYF. Looking up the rest from reference TRBV7-2 and TRBJ2-7 gives the full variable domain: GAGVSQSPSNKVTEKGKDVELRCDPISGHTALYWYRQSLGQGLEFLIYFQGNSAPDKSGLPSDRFSAERTGGSVSTLTIQRTQQEDSAVYLCASSLLAGGSREQYFGPGTRLTVT.

This clone was seen more than once but under ten times. This chain joins TRBV28 and TRBJ2-2; D not resolved. From germline, CDR1 is MDHEN and CDR2 SYDVKM. There are 15 residues in the CDR3. The germline V and J ends were trimmed by 7 bases and 4 bases, with 16 bases remaining between them. CDR3 sequence (DNA): TGTGCCAGCAAATCGGAGCTTGTGGGCACCGGGGAGCTGTTTTTT. It yields the protein CASKSELVGTGELFF. Full variable domain (missing parts from reference TRBV28 and TRBJ2-2): DVKVTQSSRYLVKRTGEKVFLECVQDMDHENMFWYRQDPGLGLRLIYFSYDVKMKEKGDIPEGYSVSREKKERFSLILESASTNQTSMYLCASKSELVGTGELFFGEGSRLTVL.

The chain is built from TRBV7-3 and TRBJ2-3; 8 bases align to TRBD2. The CDR3 extends over 15 amino acids. With 4 bases clipped from V and 3 bases from J, the junction kept 6 bases outside the gene matches. Germline V gene sequence: CDR1 SGHTA, CDR2 FQGTGA. CDR3 amino acids: CASSSAGGRTDTQYF. For the CDR3, the DNA is TGTGCCAGCAGCTCTGCGGGGGGCAGAACAGATACGCAGTATTTT.

The CDR3 DNA reads as TGCGCCAGCAGCTTGGTCACCGCGGGGCTTAGAACAACCCGCACAGATACGCAGTATTTT. Protein: CASSLVTAGLRTTRTDTQYF. This chain joins TRBV5-1 and TRBJ2-3; maybe TRBD2 (6 bases). The V end was cut by 0 bases, the J end by 1 base, with 24 bases between. The CDR3 has 20 residues. Per the germline V gene, CDR1 is SGHRS and CDR2 is YFSETQ. Supplemented by reference TRBV5-1 and TRBJ2-3, the full variable domain reads KAGVTQTPRYLIKTRGQQVTLSCSPISGHRSVSWYQQTPGQGLQFLFEYFSETQRNKGNFPGRFSGRQFSNSRSEMNVSTLELGDSALYLCASSLVTAGLRTTRTDTQYFGPGTRLTVL.

Concerning this clone: At one end the junction does not follow the germline gene, possibly because of a read error. The J gene is TRBJ1-1, the V gene TRBV11-2, with a possible D match to TRBD1 (6 bases). CDR1 SGHAT and CDR2 FQNNGV come from the germline V gene. The CDR3 length is 13 residues. The CDR3 region is CASSLGTYGGQYF. CDR3 bases: TGTGCCAGCAGCTTAGGAACATATGGGGGGCAATACTTT.

The chain is built from TRBV19 and TRBJ2-7; 9 nucleotides agree with TRBD1. Germline V lookup: CDR1 LNHDA, CDR2 SQIVND (reference sequence). Trimming cost V 3 bases and J 5 bases; bases outside gene matches: 11. The CDR3 extends over 16 amino acids. The CDR3 loop is CASSIGTGRDVDEQYF. For the CDR3, the DNA is TGTGCCAGTAGTATCGGGACAGGGCGGGACGTGGACGAGCAGTACTTC. Full variable domain (remainder filled in from reference TRBV19 and TRBJ2-7): DGGITQSPKYLFRKEGQNVTLSCEQNLNHDAMYWYRQDPGQGLRLIYYSQIVNDFQKGDIAEGYSVSREKKESFPLTVTSAQKNPTAFYLCASSIGTGRDVDEQYFGPGTRLTVT.

The chain recombines TRBV7-3 with TRBJ2-3; 7 positions match TRBD2. J gave up 4 bases and V 2 bases, and 6 bases lay outside the gene matches. The CDR3 has 15 amino acids. Germline lookup yields CDR1 SGHTA and CDR2 FQGTGA. The CDR3 region is CASSLGGEGPDTQYF. In nucleotides, the CDR3 is TGTGCCAGCAGCTTAGGTGGGGAGGGGCCAGATACGCAGTATTTT. Full variable domain (outside the CDR3, taken from reference TRBV7-3 and TRBJ2-3): GAGVSQTPSNKVTEKGKYVELRCDPISGHTALYWYRQSLGQGPEFLIYFQGTGAADDSGLPNDRFFAVRPEGSVSTLKIQRTERGDSAVYLCASSLGGEGPDTQYFGPGTRLTVL.

The chain carries TRBV5-1 and TRBJ1-2, with a weak D call TRBD1 (5 bases). The CDR3 has 15 amino acids. The germline V and J ends were trimmed by 0 bases and 1 base, with 10 bases remaining between them. Germline CDR1 and CDR2: SGHRS and YFSETQ. In DNA form, the CDR3 reads TGCGCCAGCAGCTTGGTAGGGGTGAATAACTATGGCTACACCTTC. Translated: CASSLVGVNNYGYTF. The whole variable domain, remainder taken from reference TRBV5-1 and TRBJ1-2, is KAGVTQTPRYLIKTRGQQVTLSCSPISGHRSVSWYQQTPGQGLQFLFEYFSETQRNKGNFPGRFSGRQFSNSRSEMNVSTLELGDSALYLCASSLVGVNNYGYTFGSGTRLTVV.

The chain uses TRBV9 and TRBJ2-7; D tentatively fits TRBD1 or TRBD2 (5 bases each). The CDR3 contains 14 residues. Germline V CDR1 and CDR2: SGDLS, YYNGEE. Between the trimmed V and J ends, which lost 2 bases and 3 bases, there was a span of 12 bases. CDR3 sequence reads: CASSVTGTDYEQYF. CDR3 sequence (DNA): TGTGCCAGCAGCGTCACCGGGACGGACTACGAGCAGTACTTC.

The chain recombines TRBV7-9 with TRBJ2-7; TRBD2 is a possible D gene (5 bases). The CDR3 sequence is 14 residues long. Germline V gene lookup returns CDR1 SEHNR and CDR2 FQNEAQ (reference sequence). Trimming removed 5 bases from V and 4 bases from J, with 15 bases in between. CDR3 in amino acids: CASSRPGEPYEQYF. The CDR3 DNA reads as TGTGCCAGCAGCCGCCCCGGGGAGCCTTACGAGCAGTACTTC.